What follows are 24 T cell receptor beta chains derived from one specimen sequenced in a study of preoperative IRX-2 immunotherapy in early breast cancer. The treatment: preoperative locoregional IRX-2 cytokine immunotherapy. Some clones are missing from TCRdb's copy, which holds only in-frame ones; the method was immunoSEQ multiplex PCR. The sample records more than 20,000 clones, around 74% being singletons. The source material was lymph node tissue, sampled after IRX-2 immunotherapy. Every receptor here comes from a human donor with breast cancer.

This clone was seen only a few times. The rearrangement joins TRBV18 to TRBJ1-1; perhaps TRBD1 as D (6 bases). The CDR3 length is 15 residues. V lost 3 bases and J lost 4, with 15 bases in between. CDR1 and CDR2 (germline): KGHSH, LQKENI. CDR3 protein: CASSPIEGDGTEAFF. The CDR3 bases are TGTGCCAGCTCACCGATAGAGGGGGACGGCACTGAAGCTTTCTTT.

This clone has only one observation. The rearrangement links TRBV6-8 to TRBJ2-1; 11 bases fit TRBD2. The CDR3 has 18 amino acids. The trim removed 4 bases at V and 6 bases at J, leaving 14 bases unmatched. Per germline, CDR1 MNHGY and CDR2 SAAAGT. CDR3 protein: CASSSRGGSGRASNEQFF. The CDR3 DNA reads as TGTGCCAGCAGTTCCCGGGGCGGTAGCGGGAGGGCCAGCAATGAGCAGTTCTTC.

The chain employs TRBV11-3 and TRBJ2-6; D may be TRBD1 or TRBD2 (5 bases each). Germline V lookup: CDR1 SGHNT, CDR2 YENEEA. The CDR3 totals 19 residues. V lost 8 bases and J lost 0, with 23 bases in between. The CDR3 DNA follows: TGTGCCAGCGGTATGGGACGGACTCTGTCCCCCTCTGGGGCCAACGTCCTGACTTTC. This translates into CASGMGRTLSPSGANVLTF.

The V gene is TRBV7-4, the J gene TRBJ1-2, with 10 positions matching TRBD1. CDR3 size: 16 residues. Looked up from germline, CDR1 is SGHVT and CDR2 is SQSDAQ. V shed 5 bases, J shed 3 bases, and the junction held 9 bases outside the gene matches. This CDR3 reads CASSMPGTGVYYGYTF. The CDR3 DNA follows: TGTGCCAGCAGCATGCCCGGGACAGGGGTTTACTATGGCTACACCTTC. The complete variable domain, with remaining parts taken from reference TRBV7-4 and TRBJ1-2, reads GAGVSQSPRYKVAKRGRDVALRCDSISGHVTLYWYRQTLGQGSEVLTYSQSDAQRDKSGRPSGRFSAERPERSVSTLKIQRTEQGDSAVYLCASSMPGTGVYYGYTFGSGTRLTVV.

This sequence joins TRBV15 and TRBJ2-5; D is ambiguous. The CDR3 sequence is 18 residues long. V was trimmed by 3 bases and J by 3 bases, leaving 23 bases between them. Germline CDR1 reads LNHNV; CDR2 reads YYDKDF (reference sequence). The CDR3 DNA reads TGTGCCACCAGCAGTGCAGTCAATGCCGGTGGGAAAAAAGAGACCCAGTACTTC. This sequence encodes CATSSAVNAGGKKETQYF.

The rearrangement uses TRBV19 and TRBJ1-1; 8 nucleotides match TRBD1. Germline lookup yields CDR1 LNHDA and CDR2 SQIVND (reference sequence). With V trimmed by 5 bases and J by 4 bases, 9 bases remained unmatched. This CDR3 comprises 15 residues. The CDR3 region has the DNA TGTGCCAGTAGTGCCCAGGGGGCAGGTATCACTGAAGCTTTCTTT. It is translated as CASSAQGAGITEAFF. Variable domain in full (rest from reference TRBV19 and TRBJ1-1): DGGITQSPKYLFRKEGQNVTLSCEQNLNHDAMYWYRQDPGQGLRLIYYSQIVNDFQKGDIAEGYSVSREKKESFPLTVTSAQKNPTAFYLCASSAQGAGITEAFFGQGTRLTVV.

The CDR3 spells CASSGAVDSSSIYF. The DNA for the CDR3 is TGTGCCAGCAGTGGGGCTGTGGACAGTTCCTCCATATATTTT. V usage is TRBV6-8 and J usage is TRBJ1-3; D might be TRBD1 (6 bases). With 5 bases removed from V and 11 bases from J, the gap between germline ends came to 19 bases. The germline V gene encodes CDR1 MNHGY and CDR2 SAAAGT. The CDR3 has 14 amino acids.

The chain recombines TRBV11-3 with TRBJ2-7; D may be TRBD1 (6 bases). The V gene's germline CDR1 is SGHNT and CDR2 YENEEA. Trimming shortened V by 5 bases and J by 2 bases, and 19 bases separated the two germline ends. CDR3 size: 16 residues. The CDR3 sequence is CASSLVLTGQTYEQYF. The CDR3 region has the DNA TGTGCCAGCAGCCTGGTTCTCACTGGACAGACCTACGAGCAGTACTTC. The whole variable domain, remainder taken from reference TRBV11-3 and TRBJ2-7, is EAGVVQSPRYKIIEKKQPVAFWCNPISGHNTLYWYLQNLGQGPELLIRYENEEAVDDSQLPKDRFSAERLKGVDSTLKIQPAELGDSAVYLCASSLVLTGQTYEQYFGPGTRLTVT.

V gene TRBV27 combines with J gene TRBJ1-5, with D hard to call. The CDR3 totals 15 residues. Germline CDR1 and CDR2: MNHEY and SMNVEV (reference sequence). V dropped 4 bases and J dropped 4 bases, with 14 bases sitting between them. Here the CDR3 reads CASSSTREHNQPQHF. The CDR3 nucleotides are TGTGCCAGCAGTTCTACGCGGGAACATAATCAGCCCCAGCATTTT.

This clone is a singleton in its sample. J is TRBJ1-5 and V is TRBV29-1; maybe TRBD1 (5 bases). Trimming took 3 bases from V and 4 from J, leaving 13 bases between them. This CDR3 has 14 residues. The V gene's germline CDR1 is SQVTM and CDR2 ANQGSEA. The CDR3 sequence is CSVDLRTTNQPQHF. The CDR3 region has the DNA TGCAGCGTTGATCTGAGGACAACTAATCAGCCCCAGCATTTT.

This chain connects TRBV14 to TRBJ2-7; D might be TRBD1 (5 bases). V shed 1 base and J shed 2 bases, with 6 bases lying between them. This CDR3 has 13 residues. Germline loops: CDR1 SGHDN, CDR2 FVKESK. CDR3 loop: CASSQGRAYEQYF. The CDR3 nucleotides are TGTGCCAGCAGCCAAGGCAGGGCCTACGAGCAGTACTTC.

V usage is TRBV12-5 and J usage is TRBJ2-7; 11 positions match TRBD2. This CDR3 comprises 15 residues. Germline-derived CDR1 and CDR2 are LGHNT and FRNRAP. V lost 7 bases and J lost 1; bases outside the gene matches: 6. The CDR3: CASARGTSGSYEQYF. DNA for the CDR3: TGTGCTAGTGCCCGCGGGACTAGCGGATCCTACGAGCAGTACTTC.

The chain links TRBV28 to TRBJ1-2; no firm D call. Trimming cost V 6 bases and J 0 bases, with 14 bases left between them. The CDR3 runs 15 residues. Germline V gene lookup returns CDR1 MDHEN and CDR2 SYDVKM. The CDR3 sequence is CASSHSGLSNYGYTF. CDR3 coding DNA: TGTGCCAGCAGCCACTCCGGGCTATCTAACTATGGCTACACCTTC.

V and J are TRBV1 and TRBJ2-2; the D call TRBD1 from the table was never checked on the DNA. TRBV1 is tagged as a pseudogene. This CDR3 is 14 amino acids long. DNA for the CDR3: TGCGCCAGCAGCCCGCAGGGAAGTCCCGGGGAGCTGTTTTTT. Translated, it gives CASSPQGSPGELFF.

This sequence joins TRBV28 and TRBJ1-2, with TRBD1 matching 8 bases. CDR1 and CDR2 (germline): MDHEN, SYDVKM. The CDR3 loop spans 17 amino acids. J gave up 4 bases and V 5 bases, and 15 bases lay outside the gene matches. The CDR3 here is CASSTTSPPGGGYGYTF. The CDR3 DNA follows: TGTGCCAGCAGTACAACCTCGCCCCCAGGGGGCGGCTATGGCTACACCTTC.

The sample holds a few counts of this clone. The rearrangement joins TRBV19 to TRBJ2-6; D not certain. CDR1 is LNHDA and CDR2 is SQIVND in the germline V gene (reference sequence). CDR3 length: 14 residues. Trimming left V 6 bases short and J 0 bases short, with 6 bases between. The DNA of the CDR3 is TGTGCCAGTAGCAGTAGCTCTGGGGCCAACGTCCTGACTTTC. It specifies CASSSSSGANVLTF.

CDR3 amino acids: CAWMQGRPRSSGANVLTF. Here the CDR3 DNA reads TGTGCCTGGATGCAGGGGCGACCTCGATCCTCTGGGGCCAACGTCCTGACTTTC. The chain links TRBV30 to TRBJ2-6, with D tentatively TRBD1 (6 bases). The CDR3 runs 18 residues. CDR1 and CDR2 (germline): GTSNPN, SVGIG (reference sequence). V was pared by 4 bases and J by 0 bases, with 19 bases between. The complete variable domain, with remaining parts taken from reference TRBV30 and TRBJ2-6, reads SQTIHQWPATLVQPVGSPLSLECTVEGTSNPNLYWYRQAAGRGLQLLFYSVGIGQISSEVPQNLSASRPQDRQFILSSKKLLLSDSGFYLCAWMQGRPRSSGANVLTFGAGSRLTVL.

This clone occurred once. V is TRBV14 and J is TRBJ1-1; D call uncertain. Between the trimmed V and J ends, which lost 1 base and 4 bases, there was a span of 4 bases. The CDR3 is 12 amino acids. Germline CDR1 SGHDN, CDR2 FVKESK. CDR3 in DNA: TGTGCCAGCAGCCAAGGCGGCACTGAAGCTTTCTTT. Protein: CASSQGGTEAFF.

The chain recombines TRBV28 with TRBJ1-5; 7 bases agree with TRBD1. This CDR3 has 15 residues. The germline V gene has CDR1 MDHEN and CDR2 SYDVKM. The ends lost 2 bases at V and 7 bases at J; junction bases unmatched: 8. CDR3 DNA sequence: TGTGCCAGCAGTTTAGTCGACAGGGAATGGCAGCCCCAGCATTTT. Amino acids: CASSLVDREWQPQHF.

CDR3 sequence: CATSRDSTGNQPQHF. DNA of the CDR3: TGTGCCACCAGCAGAGATTCGACTGGAAATCAGCCCCAGCATTTT. This chain joins TRBV15 and TRBJ1-5, with unresolved D. The CDR3 is 15 amino acids. Germline CDR1 is LNHNV and CDR2 is YYDKDF (reference sequence). Trimming removed 0 bases from V and 4 bases from J, with 10 bases in between.

The CDR3 loop is CASSWEREVYEQYF. CDR3 coding DNA: TGTGCCAGCAGCTGGGAGCGGGAGGTCTACGAGCAGTACTTC. The V gene is TRBV11-3, the J gene TRBJ2-7, with 9 positions matching TRBD2. Per germline, CDR1 SGHNT and CDR2 YENEEA. V trimming: 4 bases; J trimming: 3 bases; junction bases outside the gene matches: 4. This CDR3 has 14 residues. Full variable domain (missing parts from reference TRBV11-3 and TRBJ2-7): EAGVVQSPRYKIIEKKQPVAFWCNPISGHNTLYWYLQNLGQGPELLIRYENEEAVDDSQLPKDRFSAERLKGVDSTLKIQPAELGDSAVYLCASSWEREVYEQYFGPGTRLTVT.

This clone appeared a few times. The chain couples TRBV11-3 to TRBJ1-4; D is unclear. The V end lost 2 bases, the J end lost 0 bases, and 13 bases lay between the germline ends. Germline CDR1 and CDR2: SGHNT and YENEEA. The CDR3 is 17 amino acids. The CDR3 sequence is CASSLSWTAATNEKLFF. CDR3 sequence (DNA): TGTGCCAGCAGCTTAAGTTGGACGGCCGCAACTAATGAAAAACTGTTTTTT.

This clone was counted a few times. This chain connects TRBV14 to TRBJ2-2; the match to TRBD2 covers 7 bases. This CDR3 has 18 residues. Germline loops: CDR1 SGHDN, CDR2 FVKESK. V was pared by 0 bases and J by 6 bases, with 13 bases of the junction left unmatched. CDR3 nucleotides: TGTGCCAGCAGCCAAGAGGTTTTGTGGGAGGGGAAGGCCGGGGAGCTGTTTTTT. This codes for CASSQEVLWEGKAGELFF.

The CDR3 loop reads CASSSAGGPTDTQYF. In DNA form, the CDR3 reads TGTGCCAGCAGCTCCGCGGGGGGACCCACAGATACGCAGTATTTT. This chain joins TRBV7-7 and TRBJ2-3; 8 bases match TRBD2. This CDR3 region has 15 residues. Germline V gene lookup returns CDR1 SSHAT and CDR2 FNYEAQ (reference sequence). Trimming cost V 4 bases and J 2 bases; bases outside gene matches: 5. Complete variable domain (other parts from reference TRBV7-7 and TRBJ2-3): GAGVSQSPRYKVTKRGQDVTLRCDPISSHATLYWYQQALGQGPEFLTYFNYEAQPDKSGLPSDRFSAERPEGSISTLTIQRTEQRDSAMYRCASSSAGGPTDTQYFGPGTRLTVL.